Each of the 26 T cell receptor beta chains below was sequenced from the same sample in a study of CD8+ T cells in alopecia areata. cDNA prepared by RNA extraction and subsequent reverse transcription served as the template for sequencing. The table came from immunoSEQ multiplex PCR; TCRdb's copy has only in-frame clones and leaves some out. The top ten hold 4.9% of the sample, which has a few hundred thousand clones, roughly 56% seen once. The sample comprised CD8+ T cells sorted from blood. These TCRs come from a human donor in good health.

J is TRBJ2-1 and V is TRBV7-8; D is possibly TRBD1 (7 bases). The CDR3 covers 13 residues. Germline CDR1 SGHVS, CDR2 FQNEAQ. V dropped 5 bases and J dropped 10 bases, with 15 bases sitting between them. Written as DNA, the CDR3 is TGTGCCAGCAGCGGAGGGGACAGCAGGGAGCAGTTCTTC. Translation: CASSGGDSREQFF.

A few counts support this clone. This chain joins TRBV13 and TRBJ1-3; weak D call: TRBD1 (5 bases). The CDR3 is 14 residues long. Germline values: CDR1 PRHDT, CDR2 FYEKMQ (reference sequence). Trimming stripped 1 base from V and 4 bases from J, with 8 bases between. DNA for the CDR3: TGTGCCAGCAGCTTAGTAGGGGACGGAAACACCATATATTTT. This translates into CASSLVGDGNTIYF.

The chain combines TRBV28 with TRBJ1-2; unclear D gene. Germline CDR1 is MDHEN and CDR2 is SYDVKM. This CDR3 spans 15 amino acids. V shed 1 base and J shed 2 bases, with 11 bases lying between them. This CDR3 is CASSLLFRTNYGYTF. The DNA of the CDR3 is TGTGCCAGCAGTTTATTGTTCAGGACCAACTATGGCTACACCTTC.

The CDR3 spells CASSQRGDGNQPQHF. The CDR3 nucleotides read TGTGCCAGCAGTCAAAGGGGGGATGGCAATCAGCCCCAGCATTTT. The chain combines TRBV27 with TRBJ1-5; a possible D gene is TRBD1 (6 bases). V was clipped by 5 bases and J by 2 bases, with 13 bases between them. Per the germline V gene, CDR1 is MNHEY and CDR2 is SMNVEV (reference sequence). This CDR3 contains 15 residues.

The V call is TRBV9, the J call TRBJ2-7; D is perhaps TRBD1 (5 bases). From germline, CDR1 is SGDLS and CDR2 YYNGEE. CDR3 length: 15 residues. V lost 3 bases to trimming and J lost 0 bases, with 13 bases between them. CDR3 DNA: TGTGCCAGCAGCGCCCAAGGGGTAAGCTCCTACGAGCAGTACTTC. Amino acid sequence: CASSAQGVSSYEQYF.

V and J are TRBV4-1 and TRBJ1-2, with TRBD1 matching over 12 bases. J gave up 6 bases and V 5 bases, and 13 bases lay outside the gene matches. CDR1 is MGHRA, CDR2 YSYEKL, per germline. CDR3 length: 17 residues. CDR3 loop: CASSDPGQGAMLDGYTF. CDR3 bases: TGCGCCAGCAGCGATCCGGGACAGGGGGCGATGTTGGATGGCTACACCTTC.

This chain connects TRBV7-9 to TRBJ1-6; maybe TRBD1 (6 bases). Germline V gene data show CDR1 as SEHNR and CDR2 as FQNEAQ (reference sequence). V was shortened by 5 bases and J by 8 bases, with 16 bases between the two germline ends. The CDR3 has 15 residues. CDR3 region: CASSLPTGVDSPLHF. The CDR3 bases are TGTGCCAGCAGCCTCCCGACAGGAGTTGATTCACCCCTCCACTTT. The variable domain in full, with the rest retrieved from reference TRBV7-9 and TRBJ1-6, is DTGVSQNPRHKITKRGQNVTFRCDPISEHNRLYWYRQTLGQGPEFLTYFQNEAQLEKSRLLSDRFSAERPKGSFSTLEIQRTEQGDSAMYLCASSLPTGVDSPLHFGNGTRLTVT.

V and J are TRBV7-9 and TRBJ2-1; no reliable D call. Germline values: CDR1 SEHNR, CDR2 FQNEAQ (reference sequence). V was trimmed by 5 bases and J by 0 bases, leaving 11 bases between them. This CDR3 has 15 amino acids. CDR3 protein: CASSLRWGSYNEQFF. CDR3 coding DNA: TGTGCCAGCAGCCTTCGTTGGGGCTCCTACAATGAGCAGTTCTTC.

V is TRBV29-1 and J is TRBJ2-7; 11 bases align to TRBD2. CDR3 length: 13 amino acids. V lost 4 bases to trimming and J lost 2 bases; unmatched junction nucleotides: 1. Germline V gene sequence: CDR1 SQVTM, CDR2 ANQGSEA. The CDR3 loop reads CSVGLAGPYEQYF. The CDR3 DNA reads as TGCAGCGTTGGACTAGCGGGGCCCTACGAGCAGTACTTC.

On this clone: At the DNA level, this CDR3 is encoded by other sequences in the same sample as well. J is TRBJ1-2 and V is TRBV29-1; D unresolved. The CDR3 runs 12 residues. Trimming cost V 1 base and J 4 bases, with 7 bases left between them. The germline V gene has CDR1 SQVTM and CDR2 ANQGSEA. The DNA of the CDR3 is TGCAGCGTTGAAGGTCTCGGCTATGGCTACACCTTC. Encoded protein: CSVEGLGYGYTF.

The chain combines TRBV27 with TRBJ2-1; 7 nucleotides align to TRBD1. The V segment lost 6 bases and the J segment 5 bases; nucleotides outside the gene matches: 10. The CDR3 runs to 15 residues. Germline V gene sequence: CDR1 MNHEY, CDR2 SMNVEV (reference sequence). The CDR3 DNA sequence: TGTGCCAGCAGCAATTCGGTAGACAGGGACAATGAGCAGTTCTTC. Protein sequence: CASSNSVDRDNEQFF.

The CDR3 DNA is TGCGCCAGCAGCTCAAGACAGGGCAAGGAGACCCAGTACTTC. This encodes CASSSRQGKETQYF. V gene TRBV5-1 combines with J gene TRBJ2-5, with 7 bases aligning to TRBD1. J gave up 5 bases and V 3 bases, and 7 bases lay outside the gene matches. The germline V gene encodes CDR1 SGHRS and CDR2 YFSETQ. CDR3 length: 14 amino acids.

The chain employs TRBV7-9 and TRBJ1-1; possible D gene TRBD1, 5 bases. This CDR3 has 13 residues. The V end lost 5 bases, the J end lost 1 base, and 8 bases lay between the germline ends. Per the germline V gene, CDR1 is SEHNR and CDR2 is FQNEAQ (reference sequence). CDR3 in amino acids: CASSAGRNTEAFF. The CDR3 region has the DNA TGTGCCAGCAGCGCGGGGCGGAACACTGAAGCTTTCTTT.

The chain employs TRBV29-1 and TRBJ1-4, with a weak D call TRBD1 (5 bases). The CDR3 sequence is 13 residues long. V lost 6 bases, J lost 8 bases, and 16 bases lay in between. Germline CDR1 reads SQVTM; CDR2 reads ANQGSEA. DNA of the CDR3: TGCAGCGTGGCGGACTGGGGGGTCGAAAAACTGTTTTTT. It yields the protein CSVADWGVEKLFF.

This clone showed up just a few times. The J gene is TRBJ2-2, the V gene TRBV25-1; D perhaps matches TRBD2 (5 bases). CDR3 length: 11 amino acids. CDR1 MGHDK and CDR2 SYGVNS come from the germline V gene. The ends were cut back, 10 bases at V and 7 bases at J, with 10 bases in the middle. CDR3 bases: TGTGCCACCGGGATTGGCGGGGAGCTGTTTTTT. It translates to CATGIGGELFF.

The chain links TRBV7-9 to TRBJ2-5; perhaps D is TRBD1 or TRBD2 (5 bases each). Germline V gene sequence: CDR1 SEHNR, CDR2 FQNEAQ (reference sequence). This CDR3 spans 15 amino acids. V lost 5 bases, J lost 2 bases, and 15 bases lay in between. The CDR3 coding sequence is TGTGCCAGCAGCCCGACAGAGAGGGGTCAAGAGACCCAGTACTTC. Translating gives CASSPTERGQETQYF.

This clone came up a few times. DNA of the CDR3: TGTGCCAGCAGCTTAGGTGCTATGGGTTCACCCCTCCACTTT. It encodes CASSLGAMGSPLHF. The chain has TRBV11-2 and TRBJ1-6; D is ambiguous. The CDR3 consists of 14 residues. The germline V gene has CDR1 SGHAT and CDR2 FQNNGV. Trimming removed 1 base at V and 9 bases at J, with 10 bases between.

CDR3 nucleotide sequence: TGTGCCAGCAGTCTCGGTGGGGAAAACATTCAGTACTTC. It codes for CASSLGGENIQYF. The chain carries TRBV9 and TRBJ2-4; D call uncertain. Germline CDR1 is SGDLS and CDR2 is YYNGEE. Trimming removed 5 bases at V and 5 bases at J, with 11 bases between. CDR3 length equals 13 residues.

The CDR3: CASGRTGTYEQYF. The CDR3 DNA sequence: TGTGCCAGCGGCAGGACAGGTACCTACGAGCAGTACTTC. This sequence joins TRBV2 and TRBJ2-7; 7 nucleotides align to TRBD1. The CDR3 consists of 13 residues. The germline V gene has CDR1 SNHLY and CDR2 FYNNEI. After removal of 8 bases from V and 2 bases from J, the junction contained 6 bases not matched to a gene.

The chain employs TRBV5-6 and TRBJ2-7; D is unresolved. The V gene lost 0 bases and the J gene lost 3 bases, with 4 bases spanning the gap. This CDR3 region has 12 residues. Germline-derived CDR1 and CDR2 are SGHDT and YYEEEE. CDR3 coding DNA: TGTGCCAGCAGCTTGGGAGTCTACGAGCAGTACTTC. It specifies CASSLGVYEQYF.

This clone showed up just a few times. This chain uses TRBV25-1 with TRBJ2-2, with D maybe TRBD1 (6 bases). This CDR3 spans 13 amino acids. Germline CDR1 and CDR2: MGHDK and SYGVNS. Trimming removed 3 bases from V and 6 bases from J, with 8 bases in between. The CDR3 spells CASSDQGPGELFF. CDR3 nucleotides: TGTGCCAGCAGTGATCAGGGGCCCGGGGAGCTGTTTTTT.

The chain has TRBV25-1 and TRBJ1-2; D perhaps matches TRBD1 (5 bases). CDR3 length: 11 amino acids. Germline values: CDR1 MGHDK, CDR2 SYGVNS. Trimming cost V 4 bases and J 10 bases, with 10 bases left between them. CDR3 region: CASSVGTFYTF. In DNA form, the CDR3 reads TGTGCCAGCAGTGTCGGGACCTTCTACACCTTC.

The chain has TRBV29-1 and TRBJ2-7; TRBD1 matches 9 bases. The CDR3 covers 14 residues. Germline CDR1 and CDR2: SQVTM and ANQGSEA. V lost 7 bases and J lost 2; bases outside the gene matches: 9. Written as DNA, the CDR3 is TGCAGCGCCCTACAGGGGGCTTCGACCTACGAGCAGTACTTC. Residues: CSALQGASTYEQYF.

V gene TRBV27 combines with J gene TRBJ1-1; the D gene is possibly TRBD1 (5 bases). The V end lost 3 bases, the J end lost 4 bases, and 15 bases lay between the germline ends. The CDR3 runs 15 residues. The V gene's germline CDR1 is MNHEY and CDR2 SMNVEV (reference sequence). The CDR3 loop is CASSLGSGPGTEAFF. In DNA form, the CDR3 reads TGTGCCAGCAGTTTGGGGTCGGGGCCGGGCACTGAAGCTTTCTTT.

This clone was seen more than once but under ten times. The sample holds other DNA sequences that translate to the same CDR3. The CDR3 loop reads CATSRESTYEQYF. In nucleotides, the CDR3 is TGTGCCACCAGCAGAGAGTCGACTTACGAGCAGTACTTC. This chain connects TRBV15 to TRBJ2-7, with D unresolved. The CDR3 length is 13 residues. Deletions cut 0 bases from V and 4 bases from J, with 7 bases between. Germline assignment: CDR1 LNHNV and CDR2 YYDKDF (reference sequence).

Details on this clone: This sample includes further DNA sequences coding for the same CDR3. The chain couples TRBV13 to TRBJ2-2, with D perhaps TRBD2 (5 bases). The CDR3 consists of 14 residues. V was shortened by 5 bases and J by 2 bases, with 9 bases between the two germline ends. The V gene's germline CDR1 is PRHDT and CDR2 FYEKMQ (reference sequence). CDR3 protein: CASSLRTNTGELFF. DNA for the CDR3: TGTGCCAGCAGCCTACGGACTAACACCGGGGAGCTGTTTTTT. Full variable domain (outside the CDR3, taken from reference TRBV13 and TRBJ2-2): AAGVIQSPRHLIKEKRETATLKCYPIPRHDTVYWYQQGPGQDPQFLISFYEKMQSDKGSIPDRFSAQQFSDYHSELNMSSLELGDSALYFCASSLRTNTGELFFGEGSRLTVL.